This record looks at one T cell receptor (beta chain) sequence and its context. Its specific antigen is unknown. Base qualities were left out, and no much larger clone turns up one base away. The data originate from a study of cytomegalovirus exposure and HLA in healthy donors (dated by TCRdb to between 2016 and 2019). As for the study more broadly: An earlier analysis of roughly 610 of the donors reported under 300 Gb of sequence data and around 110 million unique TCR beta sequences obtained from around 190 million T cells. HLA typing included class I and class II loci at four-digit resolution. An early release covering roughly 600 HLA-typed donors comprised 250 to 350 gigabases of sequencing data and approximately 85 million unique TCR sequences. To study patterns of TCR occurrence, a later analysis re-analyzed previously published TCR beta repertoires from hundreds of donors and added high-resolution HLA genotyping. The later analysis used no new phenotypic data to find candidate immune exposures, relying instead on TCR beta sequences and their occurrence across donors. In an earlier analysis of 587 of the donors, high-throughput TCR beta sequencing was used to judge whether each TCR beta V gene segment behaved as functional or pseudogenic. All discovery cohort repertoires had been generated on a single sequencing platform. Donor age, sex, ethnicity and CMV serostatus were compiled alongside the repertoire data. The study was designed to test whether signatures of past pathogen exposure could be identified by cataloging public T cell receptors. In a later genetic analysis, genome-wide SNP genotypes for about three fifths of the 666 donors were used, and that subset was treated as a discovery cohort. The study profiled the T cell repertoires of under 700 subjects by immunosequencing and related them to cytomegalovirus serostatus. A separate validation cohort of 100 to 150 different subjects was used in addition to the roughly 700-subject first cohort. Typing coverage differed by locus: A, B, C, DRB1 and DQB1 were typed in roughly 620-630 donors, DQA1 in approximately 520, DPA1 in approximately 600, and DPB1 in around 490. To predict cytomegalovirus infection status, the study brought together high-throughput TCR immunosequencing, statistical association of individual TCRs with disease status, and machine learning. Among about 390 genotyped donors of the cohort, an average of approximately 240,000 unique TCR beta nucleotide sequences were sequenced per donor, roughly 18% of them non-productive. Because of strong linkage in the cohort, 5 or 6 DR-DQ haplotypes were treated as single units for association and clustering. Of the roughly 400 genotyped donors, roughly 85% fell in the genetic ancestry cluster associated with self-reported Caucasian donors.

The cohort consisted of 600 to 700 healthy bone marrow donors. At the time of sampling, every cohort member was nominally healthy, though immune exposures that went unrecorded were likely present. The donor tested CMV seronegative, placing the donor among the roughly 340 seronegative members of the cohort. A peripheral blood sample was provided by each donor, and peripheral blood mononuclear cells were used for TCR beta sequencing. The Qiagen DNeasy Blood Extraction Kit was used to extract genomic DNA from the blood cell samples. Reading the germline V gene gives CDR1 ENHRY and CDR2 SYGVKD. From cysteine to phenylalanine, the CDR3 is 13 amino acids long. Only the CDR3 DNA stays, 39 bases, in frame from base 1. Ends trimmed: V by 10 bases, J by 5 bases; bases unmatched to a gene: 7. The study at large found these results: Some 15 rarely observed V segments, including chromosome 9 orphons, were excluded from the earlier analysis of 550 to 700 of the donors because counts were too low. The presence/absence analyses assumed that sequencing depth was roughly uniform across donors, and that assumption may not be true. The authors suggested that the approach could potentially be extended to other disease states and immunological phenotypes. In a later genetic analysis, fewer N-insertions in productive TCRs were reported among donors in an Asian-associated ancestry cluster than the approximately 630-donor mean. V-gene and J-gene trimming of TCR beta chains was associated with a missense DCLRE1C variant in a later genetic analysis, and the association was replicated in an independent cohort. Across donors, most TCR sequences were observed very rarely, whereas some public TCRs were present in many individuals. According to a later analysis, TCR association rates differed among HLA loci, with DRB1 alleles showing the most associated TCRs and HLA-C alleles showing the fewest. A later analysis found that HLA-associated TCR beta chains were more clonally expanded and had lower generation probabilities than equally common non-associated chains. A later analysis reported that several top co-occurrence clusters appeared linked to parvovirus B19, influenza, CMV and Epstein-Barr virus. Specific HLA alleles were associated with 15,000 to 20,000 TCR beta sequences at a false discovery rate of 0.05 in a later analysis. For the cohort, immune exposure information was limited to CMV serostatus. Correlated functional status among segregating V segments might reflect linkage disequilibrium, but an unknown experimental factor could not be ruled out. This cohort had only TCR beta chains sequenced, and the lack of alpha or paired-chain data limited which features could be detected. Assigning TCR associations to individual alleles was difficult when HLA alleles, especially DR and DQ, strongly co-occurred. Because HLA typing was missing for some donors at each locus, association tests included only the typed subset. A cluster of highly shared sequence variants was judged likely to represent a technical artifact of the sequencing pipeline. In vitro tests confirmed that a few of the cytomegalovirus-associated TCR beta chains recognize cytomegalovirus antigens. In the study, approximately 150 TCR beta chains were listed as associated with cytomegalovirus. A further reported finding was that TCR beta sequences accurately predicted the HLA-A and HLA-B alleles for most subjects in the first cohort. Broadly in line with IMGT annotations, most TCR beta V segments showed up in productive rearrangements about 90% or about 30% of the time in an earlier analysis of roughly 590 of the donors. Most CMV-associated TCR beta chains appeared to be HLA-restricted in a later analysis, and the HLA associations seemed to be driven largely by CMV exposure. The 87-base-pair reads could not distinguish some IMGT-functional V segments, including TRBV6-2 and TRBV6-3, so those segments were excluded. The classifier was reported to diagnose cytomegalovirus status with high specificity and sensitivity in both the original and validation cohorts.

The library was generated by the immunoSEQ multiplex PCR assay. For the multiplex PCR, a mixture combining 60 forward primers for TCR Vbeta segments and 13 reverse primers for TCR Jbeta segments was used. The CDR3 region of rearranged TCR beta genes was amplified from genomic DNA by a multiplex PCR assay. Amplified TCR beta libraries were sequenced as 87-base-pair reads on the Illumina HiSeq System. The paper's processing steps were these. In a later analysis, 70 million to 95 million unique TCR beta chains were counted across the 500 to 850 repertoires, and around 11 million of these chains were shared by at least two donors. Raw reads were error-corrected and collapsed into unique sequences by a nearest-neighbor algorithm in which closely related sequences were merged to remove PCR and sequencing errors. To assign V, D and J gene segments, CDR3 sequences were aligned to IMGT reference sequences. For a sequence to be retained, a match of at least six nucleotides to both a V gene segment and a J gene segment was required. A rearrangement was called productive if the CDR3 had no stop codons and remained in frame with V and J, and every other rearrangement was called non-productive. CDR3 was defined according to IMGT convention as the region running from the second conserved V-encoded cysteine to the conserved J-encoded phenylalanine. Sequences without an unambiguous match to a single V gene segment were excluded from the earlier analysis of about 630 of the donors. In an earlier analysis of 587 of the donors, V segments were called functional above 56.7% productive rearrangements and were called segregating when the between-donor standard deviation exceeded 5%. A statistical classification framework was built for diagnosing cytomegalovirus status from the catalog of TCR beta chain sequences. A later analysis assigned V and J genes by comparing TCR nucleotide sequences with IMGT/GENE-DB human TR gene sequences. The TCRdist pipeline was used in a later analysis to assign CDR3 sequences and most-parsimonious VDJ recombination scenarios. A later analysis defined each TCR beta chain by its CDR3 amino acid sequence plus V-gene family, and excluded reads lacking a unique V-gene family. In a later analysis, a few hundred highly shared, low-generation-probability nucleotide sequences were removed to address suspected cross-contamination and a sequencing artifact. In a later analysis, a clonal expansion index for each public chain was calculated from normalized within-repertoire ranks of inferred template counts. In a later analysis, generation probabilities were computed with a VDJ recombination model fitted to out-of-frame rearrangements, and the resulting probabilities were checked against IGoR. In a later analysis, TCR-TCR, TCR-HLA and TCR-CMV co-occurrence was scored with hypergeometric tests, and a repertoire-size bias correction was applied to TCR pairs. In a later analysis, false discovery rates were estimated by permuting HLA or CMV assignments 20 times. A later analysis grouped co-occurring TCRs with DBSCAN, adding TCRdist sequence similarity when clustering within HLA-allele-positive subsets. Co-occurrence clustering excluded repertoires with fewer than 30,000 or more than 120,000 public chains, plus five with anomalous nucleotide sharing. In TCRdb, the immuneACCESS table is reduced to in-frame sequences with V and J assigned. These tables do not hold every clone; where another copy was compared, an unresolved V gene accounts for under half, and the others remain unexplained. The D gene and trimming were derived from the DNA, and the V and J assignments and clone size from that table. The sample has 110,000 or so clones on record, around 80% of them singletons. The leading ten clones occupy 6.1% of the sample.

Sequencing was carried out using PBMCs. The source of this sequence is a man between 18 and 29 years old in good health and CMV-seronegative. Recombination connected TRBV10-3 to TRBJ1-4, with 7 central nucleotides matching TRBD1. The CDR3 sequence is CATRDRENEKLFF. The DNA sequence reads TGTGCCACCAGGGACAGAGAGAATGAAAAACTGTTTTTT.